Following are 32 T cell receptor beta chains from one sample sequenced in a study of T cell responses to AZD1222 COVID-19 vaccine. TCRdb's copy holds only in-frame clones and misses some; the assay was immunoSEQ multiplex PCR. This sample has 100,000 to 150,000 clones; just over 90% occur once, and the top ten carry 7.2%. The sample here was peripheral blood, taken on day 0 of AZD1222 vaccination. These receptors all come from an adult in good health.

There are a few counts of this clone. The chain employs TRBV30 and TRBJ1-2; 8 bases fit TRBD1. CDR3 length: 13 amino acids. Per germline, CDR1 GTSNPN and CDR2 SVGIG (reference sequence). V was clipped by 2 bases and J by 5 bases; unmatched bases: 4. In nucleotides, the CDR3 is TGTGCCTGGAGTCCAGGGGGCGGATATGGCTACACCTTC. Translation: CAWSPGGGYGYTF.

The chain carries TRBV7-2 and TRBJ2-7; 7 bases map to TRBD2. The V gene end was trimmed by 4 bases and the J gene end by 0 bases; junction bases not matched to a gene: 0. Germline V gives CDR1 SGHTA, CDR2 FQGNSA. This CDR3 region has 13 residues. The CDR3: CASSSGGSYEQYF. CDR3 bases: TGTGCCAGCAGCTCGGGGGGCTCCTACGAGCAGTACTTC.

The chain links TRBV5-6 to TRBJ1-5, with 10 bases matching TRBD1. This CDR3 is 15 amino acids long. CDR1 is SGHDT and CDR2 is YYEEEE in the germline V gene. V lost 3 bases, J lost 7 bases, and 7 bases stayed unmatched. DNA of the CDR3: TGTGCCAGCAGCTCCGGGACAGGGGATCGGCAGCCCCAGCATTTT. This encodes CASSSGTGDRQPQHF.

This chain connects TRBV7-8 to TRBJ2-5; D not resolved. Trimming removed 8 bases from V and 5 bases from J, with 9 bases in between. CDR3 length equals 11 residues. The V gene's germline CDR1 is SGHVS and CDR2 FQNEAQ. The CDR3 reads CASSKLETQYF. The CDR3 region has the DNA TGTGCCAGCTCCAAATTGGAGACCCAGTACTTC.

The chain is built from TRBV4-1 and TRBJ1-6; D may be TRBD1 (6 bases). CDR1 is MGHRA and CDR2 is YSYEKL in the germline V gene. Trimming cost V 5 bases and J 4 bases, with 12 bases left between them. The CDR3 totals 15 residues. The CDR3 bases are TGCGCCAGCAGCTACTTACAGGGTTATAATTCACCCCTCCACTTT. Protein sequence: CASSYLQGYNSPLHF.

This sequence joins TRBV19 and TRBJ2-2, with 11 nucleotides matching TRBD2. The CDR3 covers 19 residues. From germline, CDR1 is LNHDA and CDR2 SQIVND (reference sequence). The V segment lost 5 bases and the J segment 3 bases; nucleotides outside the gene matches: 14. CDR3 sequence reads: CASSVSGTSGAADTGELFF. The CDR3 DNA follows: TGTGCCAGTAGTGTTTCCGGGACTAGCGGAGCCGCGGACACCGGGGAGCTGTTTTTT.

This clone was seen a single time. CDR3 DNA: TGTGCCACCAGCAGTCCTGCGAGCCCTGGCACTGAAGCTTTCTTT. This codes for CATSSPASPGTEAFF. This sequence joins TRBV15 and TRBJ1-1; no clear D gene. With 3 bases removed from V and 4 bases from J, the gap between germline ends came to 15 bases. The germline gives CDR1 LNHNV, CDR2 YYDKDF (reference sequence). This CDR3 is 15 amino acids long.

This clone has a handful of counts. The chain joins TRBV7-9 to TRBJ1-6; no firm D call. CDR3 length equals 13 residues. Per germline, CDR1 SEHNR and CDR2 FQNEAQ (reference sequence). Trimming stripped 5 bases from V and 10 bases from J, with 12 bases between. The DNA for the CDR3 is TGTGCCAGCAGCCGTGCTGGTGCGTCACCCCTCCACTTT. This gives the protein CASSRAGASPLHF.

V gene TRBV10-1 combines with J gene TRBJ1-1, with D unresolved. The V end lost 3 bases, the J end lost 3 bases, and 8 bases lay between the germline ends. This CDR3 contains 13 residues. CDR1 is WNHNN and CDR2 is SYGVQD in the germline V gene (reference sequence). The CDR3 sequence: CASSDPTDTEAFF. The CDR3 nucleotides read TGCGCCAGCAGTGACCCCACGGACACTGAAGCTTTCTTT.

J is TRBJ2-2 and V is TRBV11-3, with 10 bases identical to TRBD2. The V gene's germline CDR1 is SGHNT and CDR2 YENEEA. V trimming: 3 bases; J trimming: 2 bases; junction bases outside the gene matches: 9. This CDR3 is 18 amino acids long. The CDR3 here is CASSFSPASGSNTGELFF. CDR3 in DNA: TGTGCCAGCAGCTTTAGCCCCGCTAGCGGGAGTAACACCGGGGAGCTGTTTTTT.

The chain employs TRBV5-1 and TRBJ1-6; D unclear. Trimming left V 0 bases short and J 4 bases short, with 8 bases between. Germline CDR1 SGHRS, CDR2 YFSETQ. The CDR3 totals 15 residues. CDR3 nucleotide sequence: TGCGCCAGCAGCTTGGAGGGCAGATATAATTCACCCCTCCACTTT. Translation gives CASSLEGRYNSPLHF.

DNA for the CDR3: TGTGCCAGCAGTCTCCAGGAGGGCTACAATGAGCAGTTCTTC. Residues: CASSLQEGYNEQFF. The gene calls are TRBV6-5 and TRBJ2-1; tentatively, D is TRBD2 (6 bases). Germline lookup yields CDR1 MNHEY and CDR2 SVGAGI. The CDR3 runs to 14 residues. Between the trimmed V and J ends, which lost 5 bases and 3 bases, there was a span of 11 bases.

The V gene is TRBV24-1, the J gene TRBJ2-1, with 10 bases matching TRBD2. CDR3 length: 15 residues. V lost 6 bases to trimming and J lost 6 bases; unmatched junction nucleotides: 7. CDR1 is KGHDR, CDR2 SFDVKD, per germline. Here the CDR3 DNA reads TGTGCCACCAGTAAAGCGGGAGGGCCAATCAATGAGCAGTTCTTC. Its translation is CATSKAGGPINEQFF.

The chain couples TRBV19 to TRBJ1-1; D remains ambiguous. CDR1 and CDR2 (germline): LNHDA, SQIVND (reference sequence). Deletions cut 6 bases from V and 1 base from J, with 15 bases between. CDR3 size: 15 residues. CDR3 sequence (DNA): TGTGCCAGTAGGGCCTCGGGCCTAAAGAACACTGAAGCTTTCTTT. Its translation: CASRASGLKNTEAFF.

CDR3 in DNA: TGCGCCAGCAGCCAAGAACGCAGGACTAGCGGGAGGGCCATCTACGAGCAGTACTTC. Its translation is CASSQERRTSGRAIYEQYF. The rearrangement links TRBV4-1 to TRBJ2-7; TRBD2 matches 15 bases. V was clipped by 0 bases and J by 3 bases; unmatched bases: 9. The CDR3 length is 19 residues. From germline, CDR1 is MGHRA and CDR2 YSYEKL.

Written as DNA, the CDR3 is TGTGCCAGTAGTATCTTCGGGACAGGGAACACCGGGGAGCTGTTTTTT. Encoded protein: CASSIFGTGNTGELFF. The chain uses TRBV19 and TRBJ2-2, with 8 positions matching TRBD1. Germline V gives CDR1 LNHDA, CDR2 SQIVND (reference sequence). The CDR3 covers 16 residues. Trimming took 3 bases from V and 1 from J; bases not matched to a gene: 4. The whole variable domain, remainder taken from reference TRBV19 and TRBJ2-2, is DGGITQSPKYLFRKEGQNVTLSCEQNLNHDAMYWYRQDPGQGLRLIYYSQIVNDFQKGDIAEGYSVSREKKESFPLTVTSAQKNPTAFYLCASSIFGTGNTGELFFGEGSRLTVL.

CDR3 coding DNA: TGTGCCAGCAGCAGAGATGCTGGAAACACCATATATTTT. Its translation: CASSRDAGNTIYF. The rearrangement links TRBV7-6 to TRBJ1-3; D call uncertain. V was cut by 5 bases and J by 2 bases, with 7 bases left in between. The CDR3 contains 13 residues. Germline-derived CDR1 and CDR2 are SGHVS and FNYEAQ.

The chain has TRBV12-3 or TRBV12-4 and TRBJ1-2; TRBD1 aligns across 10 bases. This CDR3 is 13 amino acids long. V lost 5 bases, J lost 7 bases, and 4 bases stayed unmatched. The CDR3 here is CASSRQGAGGYTF. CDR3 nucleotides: TGTGCCAGCAGTCGACAGGGGGCGGGTGGCTACACCTTC.

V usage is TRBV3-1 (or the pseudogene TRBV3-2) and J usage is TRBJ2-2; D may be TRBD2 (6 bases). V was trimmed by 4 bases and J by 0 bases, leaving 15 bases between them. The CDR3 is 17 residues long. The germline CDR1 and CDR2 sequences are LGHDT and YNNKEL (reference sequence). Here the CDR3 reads CASSPGTRGANTGELFF. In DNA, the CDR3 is TGTGCCAGCAGCCCTGGGACTCGAGGGGCGAACACCGGGGAGCTGTTTTTT.

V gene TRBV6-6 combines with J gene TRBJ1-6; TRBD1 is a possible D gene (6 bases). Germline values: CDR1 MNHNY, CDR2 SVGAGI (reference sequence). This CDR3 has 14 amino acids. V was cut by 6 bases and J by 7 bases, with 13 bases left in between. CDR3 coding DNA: TGTGCCAGCAGCCAGGTGAGGGGGAATTCACCCCTCCACTTT. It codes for CASSQVRGNSPLHF.

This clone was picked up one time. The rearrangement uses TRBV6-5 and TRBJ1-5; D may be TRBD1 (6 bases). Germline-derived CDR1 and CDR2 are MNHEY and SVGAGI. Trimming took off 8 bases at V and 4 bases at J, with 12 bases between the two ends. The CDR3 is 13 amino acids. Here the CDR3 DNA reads TGTGCCAGCCAGGAGACAGGAAATCAGCCCCAGCATTTT. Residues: CASQETGNQPQHF.

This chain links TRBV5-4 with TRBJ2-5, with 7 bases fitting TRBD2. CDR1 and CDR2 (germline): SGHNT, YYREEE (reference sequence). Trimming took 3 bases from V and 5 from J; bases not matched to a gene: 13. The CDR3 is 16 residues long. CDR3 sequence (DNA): TGTGCCAGCAGCTCTGGGTGGAGCGGGAATGTGGAGACCCAGTACTTC. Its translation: CASSSGWSGNVETQYF.

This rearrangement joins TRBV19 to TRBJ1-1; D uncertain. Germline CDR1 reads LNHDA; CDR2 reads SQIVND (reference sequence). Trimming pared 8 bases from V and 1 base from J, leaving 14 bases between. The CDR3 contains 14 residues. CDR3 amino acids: CASRPLVANTEAFF. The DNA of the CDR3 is TGTGCCAGTCGTCCCCTTGTGGCGAACACTGAAGCTTTCTTT.

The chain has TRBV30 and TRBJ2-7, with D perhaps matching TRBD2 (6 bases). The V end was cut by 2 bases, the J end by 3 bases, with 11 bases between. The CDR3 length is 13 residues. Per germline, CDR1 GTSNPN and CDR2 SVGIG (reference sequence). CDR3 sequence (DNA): TGTGCCTGGAGTCGAACTAGCATCTACGAGCAGTACTTC. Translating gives CAWSRTSIYEQYF.

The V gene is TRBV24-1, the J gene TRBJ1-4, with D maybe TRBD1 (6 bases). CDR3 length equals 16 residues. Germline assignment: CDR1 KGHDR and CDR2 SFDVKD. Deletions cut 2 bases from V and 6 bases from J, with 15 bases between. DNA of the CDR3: TGTGCCACCAGTGATTCAAGAACAGGGTTTGATGAAAAACTGTTTTTT. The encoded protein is CATSDSRTGFDEKLFF.

CDR3: CASSSGGEKNNEQFF. The CDR3 bases are TGTGCCAGTAGTTCCGGGGGCGAGAAAAATAATGAGCAGTTCTTC. The rearrangement joins TRBV19 to TRBJ2-1, with D perhaps being TRBD1 or TRBD2 (6 bases each). From germline, CDR1 is LNHDA and CDR2 SQIVND (reference sequence). The CDR3 sequence is 15 residues long. V gave up 5 bases and J gave up 7 bases, with 18 bases separating them.

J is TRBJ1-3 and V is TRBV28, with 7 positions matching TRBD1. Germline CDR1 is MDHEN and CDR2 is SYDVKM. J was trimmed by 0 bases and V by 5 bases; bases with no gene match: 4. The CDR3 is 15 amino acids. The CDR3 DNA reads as TGTGCCAGCAGTCGGACAGGCGTCTCTGGAAACACCATATATTTT. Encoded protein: CASSRTGVSGNTIYF.

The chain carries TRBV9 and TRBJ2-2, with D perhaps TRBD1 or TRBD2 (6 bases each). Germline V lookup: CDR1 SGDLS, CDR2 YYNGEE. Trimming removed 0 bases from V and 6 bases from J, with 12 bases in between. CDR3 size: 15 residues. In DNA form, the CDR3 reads TGTGCCAGCAGCGTAGTGGGGGCGGGACCCGGGGAGCTGTTTTTT. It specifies CASSVVGAGPGELFF. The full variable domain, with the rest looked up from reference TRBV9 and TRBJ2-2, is DSGVTQTPKHLITATGQRVTLRCSPRSGDLSVYWYQQSLDQGLQFLIQYYNGEERAKGNILERFSAQQFPDLHSELNLSSLELGDSALYFCASSVVGAGPGELFFGEGSRLTVL.

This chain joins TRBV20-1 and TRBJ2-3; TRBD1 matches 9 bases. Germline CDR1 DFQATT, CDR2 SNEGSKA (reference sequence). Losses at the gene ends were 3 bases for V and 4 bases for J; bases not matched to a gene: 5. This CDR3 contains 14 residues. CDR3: CSASGTGGSDTQYF. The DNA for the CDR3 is TGCAGTGCTAGTGGCACAGGGGGCTCAGATACGCAGTATTTT.

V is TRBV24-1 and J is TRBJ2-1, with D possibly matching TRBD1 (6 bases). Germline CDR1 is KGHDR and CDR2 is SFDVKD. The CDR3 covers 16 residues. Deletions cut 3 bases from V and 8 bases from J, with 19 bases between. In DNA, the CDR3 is TGTGCCACCAGTGATGATCAGGGGTCTAGAAATGATGAGCAGTTCTTC. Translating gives CATSDDQGSRNDEQFF.

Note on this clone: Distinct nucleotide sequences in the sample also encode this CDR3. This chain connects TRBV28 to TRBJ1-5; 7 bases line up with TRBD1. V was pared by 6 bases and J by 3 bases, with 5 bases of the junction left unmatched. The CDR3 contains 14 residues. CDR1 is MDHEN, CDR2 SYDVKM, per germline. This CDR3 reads CASRPGQPNQPQHF. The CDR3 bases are TGTGCCAGCAGACCGGGACAGCCCAATCAGCCCCAGCATTTT.

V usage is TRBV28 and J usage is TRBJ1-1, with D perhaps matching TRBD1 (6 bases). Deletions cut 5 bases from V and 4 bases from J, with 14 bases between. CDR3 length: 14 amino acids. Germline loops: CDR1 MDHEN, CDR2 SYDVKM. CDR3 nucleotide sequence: TGTGCCAGCAGTCAGCAGGGAGGGGGCACTGAAGCTTTCTTT. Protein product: CASSQQGGGTEAFF.